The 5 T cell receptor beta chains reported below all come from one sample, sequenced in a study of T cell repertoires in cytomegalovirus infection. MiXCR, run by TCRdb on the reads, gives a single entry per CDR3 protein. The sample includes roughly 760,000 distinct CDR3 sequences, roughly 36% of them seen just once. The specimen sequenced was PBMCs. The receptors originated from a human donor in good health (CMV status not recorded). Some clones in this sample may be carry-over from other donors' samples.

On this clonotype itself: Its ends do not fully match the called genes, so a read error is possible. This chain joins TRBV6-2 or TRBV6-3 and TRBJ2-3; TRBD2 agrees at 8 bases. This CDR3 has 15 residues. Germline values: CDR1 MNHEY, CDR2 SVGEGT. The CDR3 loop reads CDSSPLADPTDTQYF. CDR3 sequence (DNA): TGTGACAGCAGCCCACTAGCGGACCCCACAGATACGCAGTATTTT.

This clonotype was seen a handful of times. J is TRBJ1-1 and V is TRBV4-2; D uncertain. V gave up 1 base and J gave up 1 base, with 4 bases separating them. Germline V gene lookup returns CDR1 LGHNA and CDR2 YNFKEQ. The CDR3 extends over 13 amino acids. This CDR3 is CASSQATNTEAFF. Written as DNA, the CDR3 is TGTGCCAGCAGCCAAGCGACGAACACTGAAGCTTTCTTT.

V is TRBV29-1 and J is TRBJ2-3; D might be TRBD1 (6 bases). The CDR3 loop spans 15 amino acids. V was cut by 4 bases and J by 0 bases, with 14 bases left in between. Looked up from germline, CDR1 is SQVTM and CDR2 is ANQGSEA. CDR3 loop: CSVGGTLISTDTQYF. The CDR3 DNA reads TGCAGCGTTGGGGGGACACTTATAAGCACAGATACGCAGTATTTT.

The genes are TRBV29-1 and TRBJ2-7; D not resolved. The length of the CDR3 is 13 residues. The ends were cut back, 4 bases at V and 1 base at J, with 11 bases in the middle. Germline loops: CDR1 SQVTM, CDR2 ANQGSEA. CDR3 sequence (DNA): TGCAGCGTTGTTGCACAAGGATCCTACGAGCAGTACTTC. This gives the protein CSVVAQGSYEQYF.

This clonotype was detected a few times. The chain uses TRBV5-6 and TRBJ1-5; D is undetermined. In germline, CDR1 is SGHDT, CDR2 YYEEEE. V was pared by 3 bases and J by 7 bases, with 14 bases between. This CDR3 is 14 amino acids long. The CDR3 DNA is TGTGCCAGCAGCTCCGGTGGGAGAGGCCAGCCCCAGCATTTT. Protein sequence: CASSSGGRGQPQHF.